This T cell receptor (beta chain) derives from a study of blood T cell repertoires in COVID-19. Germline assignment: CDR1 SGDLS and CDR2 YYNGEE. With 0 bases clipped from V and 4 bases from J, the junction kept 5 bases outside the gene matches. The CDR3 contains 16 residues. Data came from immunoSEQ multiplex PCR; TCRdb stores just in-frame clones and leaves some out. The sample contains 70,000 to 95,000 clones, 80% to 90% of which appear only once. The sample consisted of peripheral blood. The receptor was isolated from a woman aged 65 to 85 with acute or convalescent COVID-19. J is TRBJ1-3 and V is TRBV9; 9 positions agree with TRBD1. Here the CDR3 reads CASSVGHRGQGNTIYF. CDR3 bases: TGTGCCAGCAGCGTAGGTCACAGGGGGCAAGGAAACACCATATATTTT.